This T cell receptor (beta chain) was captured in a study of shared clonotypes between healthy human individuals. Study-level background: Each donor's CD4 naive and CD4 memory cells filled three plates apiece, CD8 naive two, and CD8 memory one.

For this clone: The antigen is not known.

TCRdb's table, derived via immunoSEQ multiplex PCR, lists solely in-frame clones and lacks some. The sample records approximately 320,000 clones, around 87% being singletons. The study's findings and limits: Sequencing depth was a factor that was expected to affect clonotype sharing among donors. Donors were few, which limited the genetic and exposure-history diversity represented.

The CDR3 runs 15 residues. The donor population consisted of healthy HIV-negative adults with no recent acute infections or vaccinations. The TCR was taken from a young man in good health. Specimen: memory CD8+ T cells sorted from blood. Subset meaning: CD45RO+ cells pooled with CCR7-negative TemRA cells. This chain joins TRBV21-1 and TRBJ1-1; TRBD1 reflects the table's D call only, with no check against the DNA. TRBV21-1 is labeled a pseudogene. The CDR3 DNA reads TGTGCCAGCAGGGTCAGGAGGACAGGGAACACTGAAGCTTTCTTT. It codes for CASRVRRTGNTEAFF.